The entry that follows covers one T cell receptor beta chain sequence. The antigen is undetermined. These data come from a study of cytomegalovirus exposure and HLA in healthy donors. The study's findings and limits: HLA-A and HLA-B allele assignments for most subjects were reportedly predicted accurately using TCR beta sequences.

This PCR relied on a set of 60 Vbeta primers and 13 Jbeta primers. Clones were sequenced by immunoSEQ multiplex PCR, and TCRdb holds only the in-frame ones, with some missing. Of roughly 120,000 clones listed, around three quarters are singletons. The CDR3 is 12 amino acids. The germline gives CDR1 MGHRA, CDR2 YSYEKL. V shed 1 base and J shed 7 bases, with 8 bases lying between them. The sequence was obtained from a man aged 35 to 55 in good health and CMV-seronegative. The specimen was PBMCs. The rearrangement joins TRBV4-1 to TRBJ2-7, with D possibly being TRBD1 (6 bases). The CDR3 sequence: CASSQAGTEQYF. The CDR3 bases are TGCGCCAGCAGCCAAGCGGGGACAGAGCAGTACTTC.